This TCR beta chain was identified in a study of graft-versus-host responses after intestinal transplantation. Study overall: Recipients underwent multivisceral, liver-intestinal, or isolated intestinal transplants. Tacrolimus plus steroids were given to all recipients for two to three years, preceded by anti-thymocyte globulin induction. General study results and limits: Recipient marrow harbored GvH clones, some of which surfaced first in ileum or blood. Patients with graft-donor T cell macrochimerism had high graft-versus-host to host-versus-graft clonal ratios in allografts.

Sequencing was performed with immunoSEQ multiplex PCR; in TCRdb, only in-frame clones are kept and a portion is missing. This table has around 10,000 clones, nearly 95% appearing once. With regard to this clone: Its antigen is not known.

The V and J ends lost 3 bases and 4 bases respectively, with 19 bases between them. This CDR3 comprises 16 residues. In germline, CDR1 is GTSNPN, CDR2 SVGIG (reference sequence). This rearrangement joins TRBV30 to TRBJ2-1; D uncertain. Sequenced material: PBMCs, taken approximately 10 weeks after transplant. This sequence was found in a human patient who received an intestinal transplant, so some T cells may come from the graft donor. CDR3 in amino acids: CAWSTPLVSIYNEQFF. DNA for the CDR3: TGTGCCTGGAGCACTCCGCTAGTCTCGATATACAATGAGCAGTTCTTC.